What follows is one T cell receptor (beta chain) and its context. This specimen comes from a study of cytomegalovirus exposure and HLA in healthy donors. Data came from immunoSEQ multiplex PCR; TCRdb stores just in-frame clones and leaves some out. The sample yields tens of thousands of clones, around 97% seen once. The CDR3 extends over 15 amino acids. The V segment lost 4 bases and the J segment 4 bases; nucleotides outside the gene matches: 5. Germline V CDR1 and CDR2: SGHNT, YYREEE (reference sequence). The chain links TRBV5-4 to TRBJ2-2; 9 nucleotides align to TRBD1. This sequence originates from a young man in good health and CMV-seronegative. Sequenced: PBMCs. The DNA for the CDR3 is TGTGCCAGCAGCCTTAACAGGGGGCGCACCGGGGAGCTGTTTTTT. Translated, it gives CASSLNRGRTGELFF.